This TCR beta chain was obtained from a study of identifying expanded T cells in peripheral blood. As for this clone: What it binds is unknown.

Study-wide findings and caveats: Over two and four weeks, about 16 and 20 clones changed, versus approximately 1.1 between replicates. Approximately two-week clone count variance significantly increased as total template count grew.

Germline V gives CDR1 SGHNT, CDR2 YYREEE (reference sequence). V shed 4 bases, J shed 8 bases, and the junction held 8 bases outside the gene matches. There are 13 residues in the CDR3. Clones were sequenced by immunoSEQ multiplex PCR, and TCRdb holds only the in-frame ones, with some missing. The sample consists of 100,000 to 150,000 clones, 86% of them appearing once. Collection occurred without any documented infections or immune events in donors. This receptor was obtained from a person aged 18 to 69 in good health. The rearrangement links TRBV5-4 to TRBJ1-2, with TRBD1 identical over 7 bases. Sequenced input: blood. The CDR3: CASSRDREGGYTF. The CDR3 DNA reads TGTGCCAGCAGCCGAGACAGGGAAGGCGGCTACACCTTC.